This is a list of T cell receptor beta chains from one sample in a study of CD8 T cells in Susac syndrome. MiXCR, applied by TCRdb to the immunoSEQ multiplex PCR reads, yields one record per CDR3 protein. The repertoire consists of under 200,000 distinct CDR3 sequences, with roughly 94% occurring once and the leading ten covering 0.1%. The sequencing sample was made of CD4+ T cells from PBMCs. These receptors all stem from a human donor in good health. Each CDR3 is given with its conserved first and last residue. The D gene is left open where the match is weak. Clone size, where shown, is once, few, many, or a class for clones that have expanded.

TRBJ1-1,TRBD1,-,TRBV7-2,TGTGCCAGCAGCTATTACCAGGGACAGAGTGAAGCTTTCTTT,CASSYYQGQSEAFF
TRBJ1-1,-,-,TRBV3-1,TGTGCCAGCAGCCAAGCACGTCGCACTGAAGCTTTCTTT,CASSQARRTEAFF
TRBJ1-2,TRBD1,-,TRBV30,TGTGCCTGTCCCGGGACAGGGTACGATGGCTACACCTTC,CACPGTGYDGYTF
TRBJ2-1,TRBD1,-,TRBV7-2,TGTGCCACCGCCGGGACAGCATACAATGAGCAGTTCTTC,CATAGTAYNEQFF
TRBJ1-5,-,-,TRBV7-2,TGTGCCAGCAGCCAAACGGCCAGGGTCGCCCCTCATCAGCCCCAGCATTTT,CASSQTARVAPHQPQHF
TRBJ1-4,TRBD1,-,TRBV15,TGTGCCACCAGAACCGCAGGGGGTCAACTGTTTTTT,CATRTAGGQLFF
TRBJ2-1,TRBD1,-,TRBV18,TGTGCCAGCTCACCGGGACAGGGACGAACGAATGATGAGCAGTTCTTC,CASSPGQGRTNDEQFF
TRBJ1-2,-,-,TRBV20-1,TGCAGTTCAGGTGCCAGGGCTGGTGCTGGCTACACCTTC,CSSGARAGAGYTF
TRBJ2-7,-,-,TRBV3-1,TGTGCCAGCAGCCAAGATCTTTATTCCCACGAGCAGTACTTC,CASSQDLYSHEQYF
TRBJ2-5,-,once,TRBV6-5,TGTGCCAGCAGTACCACGCAGGGAAATTGGGAGACCCAGTACTTC,CASSTTQGNWETQYF
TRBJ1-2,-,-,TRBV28,TGTGCCAGCAGTCCCCCTCGTACCTTC,CASSPPRTF
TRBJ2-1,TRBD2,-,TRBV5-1,TGCGCCAGCAGGCCCGGGACTAGCGGGGAATACAATGAGCAGTTCTTC,CASRPGTSGEYNEQFF
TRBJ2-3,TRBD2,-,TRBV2,TGTGCCAGCAAACTAGCGGGGTTCACAGATACGCAGTATTTT,CASKLAGFTDTQYF
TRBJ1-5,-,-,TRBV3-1,TGTGCCAGCAGCCAGTTCAATCAGCCCCAGCATTTT,CASSQFNQPQHF
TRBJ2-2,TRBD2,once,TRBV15,TGTGCCACCAGCAGAGATCCAAGGTCTAGCGGGGACCGCACCGGGGAGCTGTTTTTT,CATSRDPRSSGDRTGELFF
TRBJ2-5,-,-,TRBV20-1,TGCAGTCAGGTAGCAGGGTACCAAGAGACCCAGTACTTC,CSQVAGYQETQYF
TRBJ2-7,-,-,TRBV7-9,TGTGCCGCCCGAGGGGACGGGTACGAGCAGTACTTC,CAARGDGYEQYF
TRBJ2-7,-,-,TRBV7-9,TGTGCCAGCAGCTTCTTCTCGGGCAGCTCCTACGAGCAGTACTTC,CASSFFSGSSYEQYF
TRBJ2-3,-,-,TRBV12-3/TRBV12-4,TGTGCCAGCAGCCTCGGTCCCAGAGGGGGCACAGATACGCAGTATTTT,CASSLGPRGGTDTQYF
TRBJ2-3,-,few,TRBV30,TGTGCCTCCGCGGGCACAGATACGCAGTATTTT,CASAGTDTQYF
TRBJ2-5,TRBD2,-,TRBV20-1,TGCAGTGCTAGTGGGGGGGGAGAGACCCAGTACTTC,CSASGGGETQYF
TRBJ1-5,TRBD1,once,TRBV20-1,TGCAGTGCTAGAGCTCAGGGGGCCATCGATCAGCCCCAGCATTTT,CSARAQGAIDQPQHF
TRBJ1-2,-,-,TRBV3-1,TGTGCCAGCAGTCTGGGGGCTAACTATGGCTACACCTTC,CASSLGANYGYTF
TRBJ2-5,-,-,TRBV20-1,TGCAGTGCTAGTGGCCAGGAAGAGACCCAGTACTTC,CSASGQEETQYF
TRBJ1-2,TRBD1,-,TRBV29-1,TGCAGCGTTCTGGGACAGGGGACCTATGGCTACACCTTC,CSVLGQGTYGYTF
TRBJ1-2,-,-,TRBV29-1,TGCAGCGCCCGACCAACTAACTATGGCTACACCTTC,CSARPTNYGYTF
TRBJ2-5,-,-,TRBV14,TGTGCCAGCAGCCAAGGGATCCCTAGAGGGACAGAGACCCAGTACTTC,CASSQGIPRGTETQYF
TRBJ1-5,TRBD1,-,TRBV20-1,TGCAGTGCTAGAGGGACAGGGAATCAGCCCCAGCATTTT,CSARGTGNQPQHF
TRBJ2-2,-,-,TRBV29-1,TGCAGCGTGGGGAACAGGGTTAACACCGGGGAGCTGTTTTTT,CSVGNRVNTGELFF
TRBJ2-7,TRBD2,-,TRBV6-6,TGTGCCAGCAGTTACTCGAATTTGCGGGGGACCTACGAGCAGTACTTC,CASSYSNLRGTYEQYF
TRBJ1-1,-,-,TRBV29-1,TGCAGCGTGGCGTACAGACCTGAAGCTTTCTTT,CSVAYRPEAFF
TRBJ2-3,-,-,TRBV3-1,TGTGCCAGCAGCCGAATTTCAGATACGCAGTATTTT,CASSRISDTQYF
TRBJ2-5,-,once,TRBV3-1,TGTGCCAGCAGCCAAGATCGAGCGACTCAAGAGACCCAGTACTTC,CASSQDRATQETQYF
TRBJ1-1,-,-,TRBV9,TGTGCCAGCAGCGTAGGTACTTTCGCGGTCGTCACTGAAGCTTTCTTT,CASSVGTFAVVTEAFF
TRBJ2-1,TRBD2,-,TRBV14,TGTGCCAGCAGCCAGGGACTAGCGGGAATGGACAATGAGCAGTTCTTC,CASSQGLAGMDNEQFF
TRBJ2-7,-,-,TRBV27,TGTGCCAGCAGTCCCACCCCGGTCGCTGACGAGCAGTACTTC,CASSPTPVADEQYF
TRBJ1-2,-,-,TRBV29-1,TGCAGCGCCAACAGGGAATCGGATGGCTACACCTTC,CSANRESDGYTF
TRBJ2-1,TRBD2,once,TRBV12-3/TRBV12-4,TGTGCCAGCAGTCCATCAGCAGGTAGCGGGAGGGCAAATGAGCAGTTCTTC,CASSPSAGSGRANEQFF
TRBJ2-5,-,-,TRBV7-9,TGTGCCAGCAGCTTAGGAGGGGACACGTCGTACCAAGAGACCCAGTACTTC,CASSLGGDTSYQETQYF
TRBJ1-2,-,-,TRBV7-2,TGTGCCAGCAGCACCCCCAACAGTGACTATGGCTACACCTTC,CASSTPNSDYGYTF
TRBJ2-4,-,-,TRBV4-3,TGCGCCAGCAGCCAAGAACAGGCGAACATTCAGTACTTC,CASSQEQANIQYF
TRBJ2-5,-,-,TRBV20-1,TGCAGTGCTATTCGACAAAGCCGTGGTGTCCAAGAGACCCAGTACTTC,CSAIRQSRGVQETQYF
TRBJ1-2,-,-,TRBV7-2,TGTGCCAGCAGCTTGGCGGGGGTTAACTATGGCTACACCTTC,CASSLAGVNYGYTF
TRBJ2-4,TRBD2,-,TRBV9,TGTGCCAGCAGCGTAGAGACTAGCGGGGGCCGACAGTACTTC,CASSVETSGGRQYF
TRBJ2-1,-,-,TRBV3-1,TGTGCCAGCAGCCAAGTCAGGGGAGGAGGAAGTGAGCAGTTCTTC,CASSQVRGGGSEQFF
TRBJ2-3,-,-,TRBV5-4,TGTGCCAGCAGCTTGGGCGGAGGGCCTGGGGTTACGCAGTATTTT,CASSLGGGPGVTQYF
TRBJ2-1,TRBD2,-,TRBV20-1,TGCAGTGCTAGAATCTTAGCGGGAGTGAGAGTTGAGCAGTTCTTC,CSARILAGVRVEQFF
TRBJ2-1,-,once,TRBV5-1,TGCGCCAGCAGCTTGTCGGGACATAACAATGAGCAGTTCTTC,CASSLSGHNNEQFF
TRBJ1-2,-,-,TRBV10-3,TGTGCCATCAGTGAGTCAGGGCCAGTCAACTATGGCTACACCTTC,CAISESGPVNYGYTF
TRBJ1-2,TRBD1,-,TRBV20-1,TGCAGTGCTGGAGAGGGACAGGGGGCCTATGGCTACACCTTC,CSAGEGQGAYGYTF
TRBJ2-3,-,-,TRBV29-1,TGCAGCGCCCAACCTGGGGGGGCGACAGATACGCAGTATTTT,CSAQPGGATDTQYF
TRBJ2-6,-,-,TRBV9,TGTGCCAGCAGCGCATCGTCGGGCGCCGGGGCCAACGTCCTGACTTTC,CASSASSGAGANVLTF
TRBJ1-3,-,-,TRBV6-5,TGTGCCAGCAGTCATGAGGGGACTGGAAACACCATATATTTT,CASSHEGTGNTIYF
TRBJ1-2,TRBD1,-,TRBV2,TGTGCCAGCAGAGACACAGGGGTTGGGAACTATGGCTACACCTTC,CASRDTGVGNYGYTF
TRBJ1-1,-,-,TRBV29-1,TGCAGCGTTGATTCCGGGGGCGGCGGAGCTTTCTTT,CSVDSGGGGAFF
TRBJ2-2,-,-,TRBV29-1,TGCAGCCTGGAGGCAAACACCGGGGAGCTGTTTTTT,CSLEANTGELFF
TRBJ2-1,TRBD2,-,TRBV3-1,TGTGCCAGCAGCCTTAGAGGACTAGAGGATGAGCAGTTCTTC,CASSLRGLEDEQFF
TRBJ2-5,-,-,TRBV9,TGTGCCAGCAGCGTAGGAGTCGGCCATGAGACCCAGTACTTC,CASSVGVGHETQYF